A selection of T cell receptor beta chains follows, all from one sample in a study of cytomegalovirus exposure and HLA in healthy donors. Profiled with immunoSEQ multiplex PCR; TCRdb holds only in-frame clones, not every one. The sample features about 48,000 clones, with 2% to 2.5% in its top ten. Material: PBMCs. The receptor set was obtained from a woman in her thirties or forties in good health and CMV-seronegative. The CDR3 runs from the conserved cysteine through the conserved F or W. Each record gives: D gene, J gene, V gene, CDR3 DNA, CDR3 protein. A D gene is named only where the DNA matches it firmly.

-	TRBJ1-2	TRBV2	TGTGCCAGCAGGGAACAGGGAATCCCCAACTATGGCTACACCTTC	CASREQGIPNYGYTF
TRBD1	TRBJ1-5	TRBV10-3	TGTGCCATCAGTGAGTCTGGACAGGGGAGCCAGCCCCAGCATTTT	CAISESGQGSQPQHF
TRBD1	TRBJ2-7	TRBV6-1	TGTGCCAGCAGTTTCGGGACAGTCTACGAGCAGTACTTC	CASSFGTVYEQYF
-	TRBJ2-1	TRBV5-1	TGCGCCAGCAGCTTGGGACAGGTCAATGAGCAGTTCTTC	CASSLGQVNEQFF
-	TRBJ2-7	TRBV11-2	TGTGCCAGAAGCATCAGGGGTGAGCAGTACTTC	CARSIRGEQYF
-	TRBJ1-2	TRBV7-9	TGTGCCAGCAGCTTAGTACAGCACTATGGCTACACCTTC	CASSLVQHYGYTF
TRBD2	TRBJ2-1	TRBV4-1	TGCGCCAGCAGCCACTGGGGGACTAGGTTAAGGGTGGGGCATGAGCAGTTCTTC	CASSHWGTRLRVGHEQFF
-	TRBJ2-2	TRBV4-2	TGTGCCAGCAGCTTATCCGGGAACCAGGTGACCGGGGAGCTGTTTTTT	CASSLSGNQVTGELFF
TRBD2	TRBJ2-1	TRBV9	TGTGCCAGCAGCGTAGAGGGACTAGTTAACGTTGCCTCATACAATGAGCAGTTCTTC	CASSVEGLVNVASYNEQFF
-	TRBJ1-1	TRBV29-1	TGCAGCGTTGATGGAAAATCGGGTGGGACTGAAGCTTTCTTT	CSVDGKSGGTEAFF
TRBD2	TRBJ2-5	TRBV19	TGTGCCACCCGCCGAGCGGGGGGGCTGGAGACCCAGTACTTC	CATRRAGGLETQYF
TRBD1	TRBJ2-7	TRBV12-5	TGTGCAAAGGGGACAGGGGACGACTCCTACGAGCAGTACTTC	CAKGTGDDSYEQYF
TRBD1	TRBJ1-2	TRBV11-2	TGTGCCAGCAGCTTAGGGTCGGGACAGGGGACCTATGGCTACACCTTC	CASSLGSGQGTYGYTF
-	TRBJ1-1	TRBV19	TGTGCCAGTAGTGTGACAGGTCGTGGGGCCACTGAAGCTTTCTTT	CASSVTGRGATEAFF
TRBD1	TRBJ2-2	TRBV5-6	TGTGCCAGCAGCTCTGGGACAGGGTTGGGGAACACCGGGGAGCTGTTTTTT	CASSSGTGLGNTGELFF
TRBD2	TRBJ2-3	TRBV28	TGTGCCAGCAGCGTGGCGGGAGCCCCAGATACGCAGTATTTT	CASSVAGAPDTQYF
-	TRBJ2-4	TRBV29-1	TGCAGCGTTGCAGTCCTAGCCAAAAACATTCAGTACTTC	CSVAVLAKNIQYF
-	TRBJ1-2	TRBV5-4	TGTGCCAGCACCATGACGGGGAACGATAATGGCTACACCTTC	CASTMTGNDNGYTF
TRBD2	TRBJ2-7	TRBV30	TGTGCCTGGGAGGGAGGCGGGAGGGAGCAGTACTTC	CAWEGGGREQYF
TRBD1	TRBJ1-2	TRBV4-1	TGCGCCAGCAGCCAAGCCGGGACAGGGGGCTCCTATGGCTACACCTTC	CASSQAGTGGSYGYTF
TRBD2	TRBJ2-3	TRBV11-3	TGTGCCAGCAGCCCGCCTAGCGGGAGTTATCCAGATACGCAGTATTTT	CASSPPSGSYPDTQYF
-	TRBJ2-7	TRBV6-5	TGTGCCAGCAGTTTCCTCGGGGCCTACGAGCAGTACTTC	CASSFLGAYEQYF
-	TRBJ1-1	TRBV6-6	TGTGCCAGCAGTAACAGGGTGGACACTGAAGCTTTCTTT	CASSNRVDTEAFF
TRBD2	TRBJ2-3	TRBV7-6	TGTGCCACCAGGGCGGGAGGGGCCAGCACAGATACGCAGTATTTT	CATRAGGASTDTQYF
TRBD2	TRBJ2-3	TRBV5-1	TGCGCCAGCATGACCGGGACTAGCAGCGATACGCAGTATTTT	CASMTGTSSDTQYF
-	TRBJ2-5	TRBV7-9	TGTGCCAGCAGCCCGCACCCCTCCCGTAGCAGCGGGGAGACCCAGTACTTC	CASSPHPSRSSGETQYF
TRBD2	TRBJ2-5	TRBV7-2	TGTGCCAGCAGCTTATCGGACTTAGCGGGAGCGGGAGAGACCCAGTACTTC	CASSLSDLAGAGETQYF
-	TRBJ2-3	TRBV6-1	TGTGCCAGCAGTGAAGGACAGCAGCGTCAGGGCGATACGCAGTATTTT	CASSEGQQRQGDTQYF
-	TRBJ1-6	TRBV6-1	TGTGCCAGCAGTGATAGGCTGGGCCGGTATAATTCACCCCTCCACTTT	CASSDRLGRYNSPLHF
TRBD2	TRBJ2-1	TRBV19	TGTGCCAGTATTGGGAGGGAGGGATCCTCCTACAATGAGCAGTTCTTC	CASIGREGSSYNEQFF
-	TRBJ2-3	TRBV14	TGTGCCAGCAGCACCGGCGGTACGCAGTATTTT	CASSTGGTQYF
-	TRBJ1-1	TRBV9	TGTGCCAGCAGCCCTGGCGGGGCTGCTAGGAACACTGAAGCTTTCTTT	CASSPGGAARNTEAFF